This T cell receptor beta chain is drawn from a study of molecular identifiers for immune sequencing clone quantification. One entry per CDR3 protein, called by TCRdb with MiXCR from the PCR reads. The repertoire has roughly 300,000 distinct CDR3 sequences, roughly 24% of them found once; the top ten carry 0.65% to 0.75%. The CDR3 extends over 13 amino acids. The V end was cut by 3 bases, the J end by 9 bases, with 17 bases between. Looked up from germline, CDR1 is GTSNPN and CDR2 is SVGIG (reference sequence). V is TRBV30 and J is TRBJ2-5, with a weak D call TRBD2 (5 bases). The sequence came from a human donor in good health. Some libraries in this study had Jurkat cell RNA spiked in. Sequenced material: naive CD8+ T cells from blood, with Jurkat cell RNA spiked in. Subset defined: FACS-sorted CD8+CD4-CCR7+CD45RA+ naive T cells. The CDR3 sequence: CAWRSGLREPQYF. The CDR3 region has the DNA TGTGCCTGGAGATCGGGCCTAAGGGAGCCCCAGTACTTC.